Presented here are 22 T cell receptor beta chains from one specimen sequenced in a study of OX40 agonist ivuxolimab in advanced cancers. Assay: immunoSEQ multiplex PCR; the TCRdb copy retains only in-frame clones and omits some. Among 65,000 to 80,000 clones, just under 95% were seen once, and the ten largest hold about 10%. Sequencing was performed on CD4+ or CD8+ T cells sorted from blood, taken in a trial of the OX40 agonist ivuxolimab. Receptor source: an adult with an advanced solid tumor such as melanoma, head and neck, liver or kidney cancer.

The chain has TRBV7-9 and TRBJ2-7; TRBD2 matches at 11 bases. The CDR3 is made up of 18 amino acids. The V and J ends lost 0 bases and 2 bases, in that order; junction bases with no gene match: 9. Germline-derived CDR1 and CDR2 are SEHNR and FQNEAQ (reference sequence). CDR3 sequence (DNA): TGTGCCAGCAGCTTAGCGTTCACTAGCGGGGGACCCACCTACGAGCAGTACTTC. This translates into CASSLAFTSGGPTYEQYF. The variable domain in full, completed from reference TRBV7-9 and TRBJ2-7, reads DTGVSQNPRHKITKRGQNVTFRCDPISEHNRLYWYRQTLGQGPEFLTYFQNEAQLEKSRLLSDRFSAERPKGSFSTLEIQRTEQGDSAMYLCASSLAFTSGGPTYEQYFGPGTRLTVT.

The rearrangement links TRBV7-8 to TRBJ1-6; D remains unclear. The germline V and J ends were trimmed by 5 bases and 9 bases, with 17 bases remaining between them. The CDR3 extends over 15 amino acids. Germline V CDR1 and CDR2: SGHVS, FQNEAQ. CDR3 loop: CASSQPGRAGSPLHF. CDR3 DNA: TGTGCCAGCAGCCAACCCGGCCGCGCGGGTTCACCCCTCCACTTT.

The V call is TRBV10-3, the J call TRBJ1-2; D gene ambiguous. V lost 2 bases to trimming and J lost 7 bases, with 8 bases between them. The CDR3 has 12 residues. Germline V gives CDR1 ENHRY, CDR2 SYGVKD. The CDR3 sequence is CAISEPSIGYTF. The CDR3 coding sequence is TGTGCCATCAGTGAGCCTTCGATTGGCTACACCTTC.

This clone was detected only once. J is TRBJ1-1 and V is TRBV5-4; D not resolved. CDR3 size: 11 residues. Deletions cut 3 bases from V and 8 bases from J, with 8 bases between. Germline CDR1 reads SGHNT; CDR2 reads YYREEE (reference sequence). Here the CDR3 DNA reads TGTGCCAGCAGCTCGCGGGGAGAAGCTTTCTTT. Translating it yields CASSSRGEAFF. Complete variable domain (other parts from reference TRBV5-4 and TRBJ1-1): ETGVTQSPTHLIKTRGQQVTLRCSSQSGHNTVSWYQQALGQGPQFIFQYYREEENGRGNFPPRFSGLQFPNYSSELNVNALELDDSALYLCASSSRGEAFFGQGTRLTVV.

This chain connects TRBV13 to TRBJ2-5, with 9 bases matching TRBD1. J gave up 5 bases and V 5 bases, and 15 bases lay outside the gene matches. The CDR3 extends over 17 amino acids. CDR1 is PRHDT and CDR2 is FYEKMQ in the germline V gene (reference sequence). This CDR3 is CASSTRGDRVYDETQYF. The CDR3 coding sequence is TGTGCCAGCAGCACCAGGGGGGACAGGGTTTATGACGAGACCCAGTACTTC. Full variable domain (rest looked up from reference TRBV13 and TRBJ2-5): AAGVIQSPRHLIKEKRETATLKCYPIPRHDTVYWYQQGPGQDPQFLISFYEKMQSDKGSIPDRFSAQQFSDYHSELNMSSLELGDSALYFCASSTRGDRVYDETQYFGPGTRLLVL.

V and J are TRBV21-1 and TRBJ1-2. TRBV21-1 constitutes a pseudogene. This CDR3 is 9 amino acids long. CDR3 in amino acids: CASNSGYTF. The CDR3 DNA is TGTGCCAGCAATTCTGGCTACACCTTC.

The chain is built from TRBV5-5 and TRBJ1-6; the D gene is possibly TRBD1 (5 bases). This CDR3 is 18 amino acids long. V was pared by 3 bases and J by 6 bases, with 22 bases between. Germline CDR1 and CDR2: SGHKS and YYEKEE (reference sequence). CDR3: CASSWQTASSGSNSPLHF. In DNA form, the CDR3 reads TGTGCCAGCAGCTGGCAGACAGCCAGTTCAGGTAGTAATTCACCCCTCCACTTT.

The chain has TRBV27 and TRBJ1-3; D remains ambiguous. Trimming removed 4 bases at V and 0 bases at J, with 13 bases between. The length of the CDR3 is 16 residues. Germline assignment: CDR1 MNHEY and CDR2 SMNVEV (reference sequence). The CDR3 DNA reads TGTGCCAGCAGTTACCTCCCCCCAGGCTCTGGAAACACCATATATTTT. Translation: CASSYLPPGSGNTIYF.

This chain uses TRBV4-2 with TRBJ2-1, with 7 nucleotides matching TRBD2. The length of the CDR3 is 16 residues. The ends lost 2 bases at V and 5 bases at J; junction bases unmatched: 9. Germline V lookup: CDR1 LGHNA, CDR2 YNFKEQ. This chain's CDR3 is CASSQSPGTTDNEQFF. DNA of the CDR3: TGTGCCAGCAGCCAAAGCCCCGGGACTACTGACAATGAGCAGTTCTTC.

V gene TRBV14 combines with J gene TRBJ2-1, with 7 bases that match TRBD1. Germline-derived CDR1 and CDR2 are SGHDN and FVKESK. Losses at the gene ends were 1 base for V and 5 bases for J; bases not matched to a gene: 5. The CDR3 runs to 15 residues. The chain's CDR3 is CASSQGPGTDNEQFF. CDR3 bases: TGTGCCAGCAGCCAAGGACCGGGGACAGACAATGAGCAGTTCTTC.

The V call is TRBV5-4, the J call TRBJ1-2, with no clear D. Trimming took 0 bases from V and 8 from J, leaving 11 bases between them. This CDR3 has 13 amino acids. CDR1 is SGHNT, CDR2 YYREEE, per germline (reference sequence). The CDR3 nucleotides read TGTGCCAGCAGCTTGGACCATACCTACGGCTACACCTTC. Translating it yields CASSLDHTYGYTF.

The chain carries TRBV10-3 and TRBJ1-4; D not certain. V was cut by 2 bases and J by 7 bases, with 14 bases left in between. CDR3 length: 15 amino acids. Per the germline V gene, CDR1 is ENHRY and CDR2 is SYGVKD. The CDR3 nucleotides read TGTGCCATCAGTGAGCAGTGGGTCGGATCTGAAAAACTGTTTTTT. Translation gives CAISEQWVGSEKLFF.

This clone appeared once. CDR3: CASNYGGMNTEAFF. CDR3 coding DNA: TGCGCCAGCAACTACGGGGGGATGAACACTGAAGCTTTCTTT. This rearrangement joins TRBV10-2 to TRBJ1-1; D may be TRBD1 (5 bases). Germline lookup yields CDR1 WSHSY and CDR2 SAAADI. The CDR3 sequence is 14 residues long. Trimming cost V 7 bases and J 0 bases, with 12 bases left between them.

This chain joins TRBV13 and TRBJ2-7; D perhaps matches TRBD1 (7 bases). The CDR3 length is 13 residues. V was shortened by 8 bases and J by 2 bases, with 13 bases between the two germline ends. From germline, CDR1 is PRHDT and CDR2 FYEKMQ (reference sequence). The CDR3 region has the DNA TGTGCCAGCGGGGGGACAGCAACCTACGAGCAGTACTTC. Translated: CASGGTATYEQYF.

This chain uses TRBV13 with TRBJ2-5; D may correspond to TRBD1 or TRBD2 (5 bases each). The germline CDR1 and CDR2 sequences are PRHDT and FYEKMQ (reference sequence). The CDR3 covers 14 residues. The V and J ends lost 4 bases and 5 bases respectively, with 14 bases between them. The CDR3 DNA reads TGTGCCAGCAGCTCTCCCGGGGCGCGGGAGACCCAGTACTTC. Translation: CASSSPGARETQYF.

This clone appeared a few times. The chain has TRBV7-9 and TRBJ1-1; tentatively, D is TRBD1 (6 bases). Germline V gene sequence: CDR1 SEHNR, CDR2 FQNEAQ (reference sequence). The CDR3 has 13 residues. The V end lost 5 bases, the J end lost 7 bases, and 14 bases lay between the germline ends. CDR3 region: CASSIQQGDEAFF. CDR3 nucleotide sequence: TGTGCCAGCAGCATCCAACAGGGAGATGAAGCTTTCTTT.

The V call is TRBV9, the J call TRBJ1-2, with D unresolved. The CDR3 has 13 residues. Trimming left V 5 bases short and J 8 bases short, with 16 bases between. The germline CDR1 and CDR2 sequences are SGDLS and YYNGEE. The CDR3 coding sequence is TGTGCCAGCAGGCCGGGGAATGACGGGGGCTACACCTTC. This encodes CASRPGNDGGYTF.

The CDR3: CASSPGQGNQPQHF. For the CDR3, the DNA is TGTGCCAGCAGCCCGGGACAGGGTAATCAGCCCCAGCATTTT. This chain uses TRBV5-6 with TRBJ1-5; 9 nucleotides line up with TRBD1. The CDR3 loop spans 14 amino acids. CDR1 and CDR2 from the germline V gene are SGHDT and YYEEEE. The junction had 3 bases not matched to a gene; V was cut back by 4 bases and J by 4 bases.

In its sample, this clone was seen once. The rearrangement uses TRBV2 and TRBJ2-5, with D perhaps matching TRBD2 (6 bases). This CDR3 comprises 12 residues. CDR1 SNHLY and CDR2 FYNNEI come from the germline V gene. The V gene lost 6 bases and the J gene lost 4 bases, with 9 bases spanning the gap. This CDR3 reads CASRGGRETQYF. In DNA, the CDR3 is TGTGCCAGCAGGGGGGGTAGAGAGACCCAGTACTTC.

The CDR3 region has the DNA TGTGCCAGCAGTTGGGGAACAGGGCGAGGCACTGAAGCTTTCTTT. Translated, it gives CASSWGTGRGTEAFF. The J gene is TRBJ1-1, the V gene TRBV6-5; D may be TRBD1 (6 bases). CDR3 length: 15 amino acids. Germline V CDR1 and CDR2: MNHEY, SVGAGI. V shed 4 bases and J shed 4 bases, with 16 bases lying between them.

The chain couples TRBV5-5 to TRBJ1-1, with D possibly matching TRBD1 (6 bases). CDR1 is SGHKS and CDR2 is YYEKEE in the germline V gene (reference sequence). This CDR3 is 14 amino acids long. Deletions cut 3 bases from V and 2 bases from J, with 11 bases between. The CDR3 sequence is CASSSGGENTEAFF. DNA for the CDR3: TGTGCCAGCAGCTCGGGGGGCGAAAACACTGAAGCTTTCTTT.

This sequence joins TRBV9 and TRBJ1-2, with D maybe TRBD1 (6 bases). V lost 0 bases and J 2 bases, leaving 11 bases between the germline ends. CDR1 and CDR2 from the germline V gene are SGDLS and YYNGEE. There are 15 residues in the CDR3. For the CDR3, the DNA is TGTGCCAGCAGCGTAGGAGGCCAGGGGAACTATGGCTACACCTTC. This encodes CASSVGGQGNYGYTF. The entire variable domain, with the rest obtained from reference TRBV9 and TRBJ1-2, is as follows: DSGVTQTPKHLITATGQRVTLRCSPRSGDLSVYWYQQSLDQGLQFLIQYYNGEERAKGNILERFSAQQFPDLHSELNLSSLELGDSALYFCASSVGGQGNYGYTFGSGTRLTVV.